This T cell receptor beta chain emerged from a study of Tregs in tolerant kidney transplant recipients. Repertoires were generated with immunoSEQ multiplex PCR, while TCRdb's copy carries only in-frame clones and drops some. The table shows about 240,000 clones, with about 86% occurring only once. V dropped 8 bases and J dropped 6 bases, with 14 bases sitting between them. Germline values: CDR1 WNHNN, CDR2 SYGVQD (reference sequence). The CDR3 loop spans 13 amino acids. Unstimulated Tregs (CD4+CD25+CD127-) and CD4+CD25- non-Tregs were sorted from PBMCs. V gene TRBV10-1 combines with J gene TRBJ2-1; maybe TRBD1 (5 bases). The clonotype was recovered from a human donor in good health. The sample consisted of CD4+ T cells from blood. CDR3 sequence: CASGELGVNEQFF. The CDR3 DNA is TGCGCCAGCGGGGAATTAGGGGTCAATGAGCAGTTCTTC.